The next 27 T cell receptor beta chains were all read from a single sample in a study of T cells in Graves' hyperthyroidism and ophthalmopathy. RNA transcripts were the template for amplifying TCR beta CDR3 regions. During a first-round RT-PCR of the TCR CDR3, the HTBI primer set was used. TCRdb reanalysed the multiplex PCR reads using MiXCR and keeps one entry per CDR3 protein. The sample includes approximately 270,000 distinct CDR3 sequences, more than 12% seen only once; the top ten take 10% to 15%. Source material: blood. These receptors were taken from a woman between 40 and 55 years old with Graves' hyperthyroidism that later progressed to Graves' ophthalmopathy.

This clonotype was observed many times. This sequence joins TRBV7-9 and TRBJ1-1; no definite D call. With 9 bases removed from V and 1 base from J, the gap between germline ends came to 21 bases. From germline, CDR1 is SEHNR and CDR2 FQNEAQ (reference sequence). CDR3 size: 16 residues. The CDR3 loop reads CASAMGFSGRNTEAFF. CDR3 nucleotide sequence: TGTGCCAGTGCCATGGGATTCTCAGGAAGGAACACTGAAGCTTTCTTT. The full variable domain, completed using reference TRBV7-9 and TRBJ1-1, is DTGVSQNPRHKITKRGQNVTFRCDPISEHNRLYWYRQTLGQGPEFLTYFQNEAQLEKSRLLSDRFSAERPKGSFSTLEIQRTEQGDSAMYLCASAMGFSGRNTEAFFGQGTRLTVV.

In regard to this clonotype: A read error may be the cause here, since a much bigger clone is one base away. V and J are TRBV6-2 or TRBV6-3 and TRBJ2-3; weak D call: TRBD2 (6 bases). Germline CDR1 and CDR2: MNHEY and SVGEGT. CDR3 size: 16 residues. CDR3 nucleotides: TGTGTCAGTAGAACCCGAGCCGGCGGGAACGGAGATACGCAGTATTTT. It specifies CVSRTRAGGNGDTQYF.

This clonotype was detected many times. This chain connects TRBV19 to TRBJ2-1, with a weak D call TRBD2 (5 bases). Trimming pared 6 bases from V and 9 bases from J, leaving 18 bases between. CDR1 is LNHDA and CDR2 is SQIVND in the germline V gene (reference sequence). The CDR3 covers 14 residues. The CDR3 DNA sequence: TGTGCCAGTAGCCTAAGTCTAGCTACCGGTGAGCAGTTCTTC. It translates to CASSLSLATGEQFF.

This clonotype was counted at least ten times. The rearrangement links TRBV10-2 to TRBJ2-7; TRBD1 matches at 10 bases. Germline V gene sequence: CDR1 WSHSY, CDR2 SAAADI. The CDR3 runs to 18 residues. J was trimmed by 2 bases and V by 3 bases; bases with no gene match: 13. CDR3 in amino acids: CASSDPTGGGSWAYEQYF. The CDR3 nucleotides are TGCGCCAGCAGTGACCCGACAGGGGGCGGGAGCTGGGCCTACGAGCAGTACTTC.

This clonotype came up many times. The chain carries TRBV28 and TRBJ2-1; a possible D gene is TRBD1 (6 bases). CDR3 size: 12 residues. CDR1 and CDR2 (germline): MDHEN, SYDVKM. The V and J ends lost 2 bases and 12 bases respectively, with 11 bases between them. DNA for the CDR3: TGTGCCAGCAGTTTAGTATGGGGGCTGCAGTTCTTC. Translation gives CASSLVWGLQFF.

The table lists this clonotype with many counts. The CDR3 sequence: CASSLSSPVETQYF. CDR3 coding DNA: TGCGCCAGCAGCTTGTCTAGTCCGGTGGAGACCCAGTACTTC. This chain uses TRBV5-1 with TRBJ2-5; D call uncertain. The length of the CDR3 is 14 residues. V was clipped by 1 base and J by 5 bases, with 12 bases between them. Germline-derived CDR1 and CDR2 are SGHRS and YFSETQ.

The genes are TRBV7-2 and TRBJ2-7, with 9 bases identical to TRBD1. The CDR3 length is 15 residues. Germline V lookup: CDR1 SGHTA, CDR2 FQGNSA. With V trimmed by 6 bases and J by 7 bases, 13 bases remained unmatched. The CDR3 nucleotides read TGTGCCAGCAGTTCCAAGGGGGACAGGGCCGAAGAGCAGTACTTC. It encodes CASSSKGDRAEEQYF. Filled out from reference TRBV7-2 and TRBJ2-7, the complete variable domain reads GAGVSQSPSNKVTEKGKDVELRCDPISGHTALYWYRQSLGQGLEFLIYFQGNSAPDKSGLPSDRFSAERTGGSVSTLTIQRTQQEDSAVYLCASSSKGDRAEEQYFGPGTRLTVT.

Of note for this clonotype: A single base separates this from a much larger clone, so it may be a read error. The chain recombines TRBV6-2 or TRBV6-3 with TRBJ1-1; D perhaps matches TRBD1 (5 bases). This CDR3 is built from 12 residues. V lost 11 bases, J lost 8 bases, and 18 bases lay in between. The germline gives CDR1 MNHEY, CDR2 SVGEGT. CDR3 protein: CAGQRGLLEAFF. In nucleotides, the CDR3 is TGTGCCGGCCAGCGGGGACTTCTGGAAGCTTTCTTT.

This clonotype was observed many times. J is TRBJ2-5 and V is TRBV18, with D unclear. Germline loops: CDR1 KGHSH, CDR2 LQKENI. The CDR3 totals 11 residues. Between the trimmed V and J ends, which lost 5 bases and 3 bases, there was a span of 4 bases. The CDR3 region has the DNA TGTGCCAGCTCAGAGAAAGAGACCCAGTACTTC. Translated: CASSEKETQYF.

The V gene is TRBV10-1, the J gene TRBJ2-3, with D perhaps given as TRBD1 or TRBD2 (7 bases each). The CDR3 consists of 17 residues. The V gene's germline CDR1 is WNHNN and CDR2 SYGVQD (reference sequence). V lost 1 base to trimming and J lost 1 base, with 15 bases between them. CDR3 sequence: CASSEWEGARGTDTQYF. The DNA for the CDR3 is TGCGCCAGCAGTGAGTGGGAGGGGGCCCGAGGCACAGATACGCAGTATTTT.

This clonotype was recorded at least ten times. The rearrangement uses TRBV7-9 and TRBJ2-1, with 8 bases aligning to TRBD2. The CDR3 runs 15 residues. Unmatched junction bases numbered 4, after V lost 3 bases and J lost 3 bases. Germline values: CDR1 SEHNR, CDR2 FQNEAQ (reference sequence). CDR3 DNA sequence: TGTGCCAGCAGCTTTACTAGCGGCCTCTACAATGAGCAGTTCTTC. It encodes CASSFTSGLYNEQFF.

This clonotype was found many times. The J gene is TRBJ1-1, the V gene TRBV18; D unresolved. Germline V gene data show CDR1 as KGHSH and CDR2 as LQKENI. The V and J ends lost 2 bases and 0 bases respectively, with 10 bases between them. The length of the CDR3 is 15 residues. CDR3: CASSPGRLLNTEAFF. CDR3 in DNA: TGTGCCAGCTCACCAGGTCGATTATTGAACACTGAAGCTTTCTTT.

This clonotype was seen at least ten times. This chain uses TRBV18 with TRBJ2-1, with unresolved D. The V and J ends lost 2 bases and 7 bases respectively, with 6 bases between them. Germline V gene data show CDR1 as KGHSH and CDR2 as LQKENI. This CDR3 is 12 amino acids long. The CDR3 reads CASSPITNEQFF. The DNA for the CDR3 is TGTGCCAGCTCACCAATTACGAATGAGCAGTTCTTC.

The chain combines TRBV28 with TRBJ2-5, with 12 bases identical to TRBD1. The CDR3 runs to 16 residues. The V gene's germline CDR1 is MDHEN and CDR2 SYDVKM. J was trimmed by 4 bases and V by 5 bases; bases with no gene match: 8. In DNA, the CDR3 is TGTGCCAGCAGTCTTTCGCCGGGACAGGGGGCAGAGACCCAGTACTTC. It specifies CASSLSPGQGAETQYF.

This clonotype was observed many times. The genes are TRBV7-9 and TRBJ2-7; D is unclear. The V end lost 5 bases, the J end lost 5 bases, and 13 bases lay between the germline ends. The CDR3 extends over 13 amino acids. Per the germline V gene, CDR1 is SEHNR and CDR2 is FQNEAQ (reference sequence). This CDR3 reads CASSHSGFHEQYF. In nucleotides, the CDR3 is TGTGCCAGCAGCCACTCCGGTTTCCACGAGCAGTACTTC. Full variable domain (rest looked up from reference TRBV7-9 and TRBJ2-7): DTGVSQNPRHKITKRGQNVTFRCDPISEHNRLYWYRQTLGQGPEFLTYFQNEAQLEKSRLLSDRFSAERPKGSFSTLEIQRTEQGDSAMYLCASSHSGFHEQYFGPGTRLTVT.

Concerning this clonotype: In this CDR3 the conserved last residue, phenylalanine or tryptophan, is missing, so a read error is likely. The rearrangement links TRBV7-8 to TRBJ2-5; the D gene is possibly TRBD2 (7 bases). This CDR3 region has 17 residues. CDR1 and CDR2 from the germline V gene are SGHVS and FQNEAQ. V was cut by 2 bases and J by 5 bases, with 21 bases left in between. CDR3 sequence (DNA): TGTGCCAGCAGCTTACTAACCCGGAGGGCGGGGGCGGAGACCCAGTACTCC. Translated: CASSLLTRRAGAETQYS.

This clonotype was counted many times. The rearrangement joins TRBV2 to TRBJ1-1; tentative D call: TRBD1 (5 bases). Germline CDR1 SNHLY, CDR2 FYNNEI. Trimming took 3 bases from V and 1 from J, leaving 15 bases between them. The CDR3 loop spans 16 amino acids. The CDR3 is CASSEGQVVGNTEAFF. In DNA, the CDR3 is TGTGCCAGCAGTGAGGGGCAGGTCGTCGGGAACACTGAAGCTTTCTTT.

This clonotype was counted many times. The gene calls are TRBV12-3 or TRBV12-4 and TRBJ1-2; possibly TRBD1 for D (5 bases). Trimming pared 3 bases from V and 2 bases from J, leaving 7 bases between. This CDR3 has 13 amino acids. The CDR3 DNA follows: TGTGCCAGCAGTTTGGGGCGGAACTATGGCTACACCTTC. Its translation is CASSLGRNYGYTF.

Comment on this clonotype: A much larger clone differs from this one at a single base, so this may be a read error. The chain recombines TRBV7-2 with TRBJ2-3; D call uncertain. The CDR3 consists of 14 residues. Germline CDR1 SGHTA, CDR2 FQGNSA. The V end lost 7 bases, the J end lost 2 bases, and 13 bases lay between the germline ends. The CDR3 protein is CASIPLTVTDTQYF. For the CDR3, the DNA is TGTGCCAGCATCCCGCTGACGGTCACAGATACGCAGTATTTT.

The chain combines TRBV5-4 with TRBJ2-2; D not resolved. This CDR3 has 13 amino acids. Deletions cut 2 bases from V and 3 bases from J, with 5 bases between. Germline lookup yields CDR1 SGHNT and CDR2 YYREEE (reference sequence). CDR3 sequence reads: CASSFGHTGELFF. The CDR3 DNA reads TGTGCCAGCAGCTTTGGGCACACCGGGGAGCTGTTTTTT. Drawing the rest from reference TRBV5-4 and TRBJ2-2, the complete variable domain is ETGVTQSPTHLIKTRGQQVTLRCSSQSGHNTVSWYQQALGQGPQFIFQYYREEENGRGNFPPRFSGLQFPNYSSELNVNALELDDSALYLCASSFGHTGELFFGEGSRLTVL.

This clonotype was counted at least ten times. The V call is TRBV28, the J call TRBJ1-1; weak D call: TRBD1 (5 bases). V dropped 5 bases and J dropped 9 bases, with 13 bases sitting between them. CDR1 and CDR2 (germline): MDHEN, SYDVKM. This CDR3 comprises 12 residues. The CDR3 DNA is TGTGCCAGCAGTACATTTCAGGGAAAAGCTTTCTTT. It yields the protein CASSTFQGKAFF.

This clonotype was recorded many times. The J gene is TRBJ1-2, the V gene TRBV15; D ambiguous. Trimming took 5 bases from V and 6 from J, leaving 22 bases between them. Per germline, CDR1 LNHNV and CDR2 YYDKDF (reference sequence). The CDR3 has 16 residues. As DNA, the CDR3 is TGTGCCACCAGCCCTAGAAGTGCGTGGAAAAGGGATGGCTACACCTTC. Protein: CATSPRSAWKRDGYTF.

The sample holds many counts of this clonotype. The rearrangement joins TRBV19 to TRBJ2-7; 8 bases match TRBD1. The CDR3 covers 16 residues. Trimming cost V 3 bases and J 5 bases; bases outside gene matches: 12. Germline CDR1 is LNHDA and CDR2 is SQIVND (reference sequence). CDR3 nucleotide sequence: TGTGCCAGTAGTATTTGGACAGGGACGGGCTTTCACGAGCAGTACTTC. Protein sequence: CASSIWTGTGFHEQYF.

In this sample, this clonotype turned up many times. This chain connects TRBV6-1 to TRBJ1-1, with D unclear. CDR1 is MNHNS and CDR2 is SASEGT in the germline V gene. The CDR3 has 11 amino acids. V was cut by 10 bases and J by 8 bases, with 14 bases left in between. The CDR3 bases are TGTGCCACAGAACCCCGAGGGGAAGCTTTCTTT. Amino acids: CATEPRGEAFF.

In its sample, this clonotype was seen many times. CDR3 in DNA: TGTGCCAGCGCTGACGGGACAGGCGGTTCACCCCTCCACTTT. Its translation is CASADGTGGSPLHF. The chain carries TRBV12-3 or TRBV12-4 and TRBJ1-6; 8 bases are a match to TRBD1. CDR3 length: 14 residues. The trim removed 8 bases at V and 9 bases at J, leaving 9 bases unmatched.

This clonotype was counted ten times or more. The chain employs TRBV10-1 and TRBJ2-3; 8 bases map to TRBD1. The CDR3 totals 14 residues. Germline V gene lookup returns CDR1 WNHNN and CDR2 SYGVQD (reference sequence). Trimming cost V 5 bases and J 4 bases; bases outside gene matches: 5. The CDR3 nucleotides read TGCGCCAGCAGTCGACAGGGGAGCGCAGATACGCAGTATTTT. Its protein is CASSRQGSADTQYF.

The gene calls are TRBV2 and TRBJ2-4; unclear D gene. Per the germline V gene, CDR1 is SNHLY and CDR2 is FYNNEI. The CDR3 contains 12 residues. Trimming took off 8 bases at V and 6 bases at J, with 11 bases between the two ends. The CDR3 sequence: CASSGSLNIQYF. The CDR3 DNA reads as TGTGCCAGCTCGGGTAGCCTAAACATTCAGTACTTC. Looking up the rest from reference TRBV2 and TRBJ2-4 gives the full variable domain: EPEVTQTPSHQVTQMGQEVILRCVPISNHLYFYWYRQILGQKVEFLVSFYNNEISEKSEIFDDQFSVERPDGSNFTLKIRSTKLEDSAMYFCASSGSLNIQYFGAGTRLSVL.